These 13 T cell receptor beta chains share one sample of origin, sequenced in a study of CD8 T cells in ankylosing spondylitis. TCRdb re-derived calls from the 5' RACE reads in MiXCR, one entry per CDR3 protein. The sample holds about 52,000 distinct CDR3 sequences; 6% to 7.5% are singletons and the top ten take approximately 8%. Sequencing input: blood, either unsorted or a sorted T cell fraction (not recorded which). The receptors stem from a female donor with ankylosing spondylitis or in good health (not recorded which).

This clonotype was detected ten times or more. Here the CDR3 DNA reads TGTGCCACCAGCAGAGACCCCCCCCGGACTAGCAGCCCCTACGAGCAGTACGTC. Protein: CATSRDPPRTSSPYEQYV. V gene TRBV15 combines with J gene TRBJ2-7, with TRBD2 matching over 8 bases. CDR1 is LNHNV and CDR2 is YYDKDF in the germline V gene (reference sequence). CDR3 size: 18 residues. J lost 2 bases, V lost 0 bases, and 12 bases had no gene match.

This clonotype has at least ten counts. V usage is TRBV19 and J usage is TRBJ1-1, with 7 bases matching TRBD1. The V gene end was trimmed by 6 bases and the J gene end by 7 bases; junction bases not matched to a gene: 11. Germline values: CDR1 LNHDA, CDR2 SQIVND (reference sequence). The CDR3 totals 14 residues. The CDR3 spells CASRKEDRLGEAFF. For the CDR3, the DNA is TGTGCCAGTAGAAAGGAGGACAGGTTGGGTGAAGCTTTCTTT.

This clonotype was observed many times. The genes are TRBV2 and TRBJ2-7; TRBD1 aligns across 7 bases. V shed 7 bases, J shed 2 bases, and the junction held 8 bases outside the gene matches. Germline values: CDR1 SNHLY, CDR2 FYNNEI. The CDR3 is 14 residues long. The CDR3, as DNA: TGTGCCAGCACCGCGGACAGGAGGACCTACGAGCAGTACTTC. This translates into CASTADRRTYEQYF.

This clonotype was seen at least ten times. J is TRBJ1-3 and V is TRBV6-5; D is undetermined. The CDR3 contains 16 residues. V was trimmed by 2 bases and J by 1 base, leaving 12 bases between them. CDR1 is MNHEY and CDR2 is SVGAGI in the germline V gene. DNA for the CDR3: TGTGCCAGCAGTTACGAAATCACACCGTCTGGAAACACCATATATTTT. Translating gives CASSYEITPSGNTIYF.

This clonotype showed up many times. This chain links TRBV20-1 with TRBJ2-7; D is perhaps TRBD1 (6 bases). V was trimmed by 6 bases and J by 1 base, leaving 10 bases between them. In germline, CDR1 is DFQATT, CDR2 SNEGSKA (reference sequence). The CDR3 consists of 12 residues. CDR3 nucleotides: TGCAGTGCCCTGGACAGTTCCTACGAGCAGTACGTC. This sequence encodes CSALDSSYEQYV.

The sample holds many counts of this clonotype. The rearrangement links TRBV15 to TRBJ1-2; D is undetermined. The CDR3 has 15 amino acids. Deletions cut 0 bases from V and 1 base from J, with 9 bases between. In germline, CDR1 is LNHNV, CDR2 YYDKDF (reference sequence). The DNA of the CDR3 is TGTGCCACCAGCAGAGATTTACTAGATAACTATGGCTACACCTTC. It translates to CATSRDLLDNYGYTF.

This clonotype appeared many times. V gene TRBV6-1 combines with J gene TRBJ2-1; D not resolved. V gave up 6 bases and J gave up 3 bases, with 6 bases separating them. CDR1 is MNHNS and CDR2 is SASEGT in the germline V gene. This CDR3 comprises 12 residues. CDR3 in DNA: TGTGCCAGCAGAGGCGACTACAATGAGCAGTTCTTC. Amino acid sequence: CASRGDYNEQFF.

This clonotype appeared many times. The chain couples TRBV20-1 to TRBJ1-2; D is perhaps TRBD1 (6 bases). The germline V gene encodes CDR1 DFQATT and CDR2 SNEGSKA (reference sequence). Trimming removed 1 base at V and 5 bases at J, with 20 bases between. CDR3 length: 16 amino acids. Here the CDR3 DNA reads TGCAGTGCTAGAGGCCCCCGGGACAAAAAACCTTATGGCTACACCTTC. Translated: CSARGPRDKKPYGYTF.

This clonotype has a handful of counts. The chain combines TRBV7-2 with TRBJ2-7; the D is unclear. The CDR3 contains 13 residues. Trimming removed 1 base at V and 6 bases at J, with 10 bases between. CDR1 and CDR2 (germline): SGHTA, FQGNSA. The CDR3 sequence: CASSLVGIVEQYF. The CDR3 DNA reads as TGTGCCAGCAGCTTAGTTGGTATAGTCGAGCAGTACTTC.

This clonotype was counted ten times or more. This sequence joins TRBV20-1 and TRBJ1-5; D gene ambiguous. CDR1 and CDR2 from the germline V gene are DFQATT and SNEGSKA (reference sequence). V lost 1 base, J lost 7 bases, and 14 bases lay in between. CDR3 length: 14 amino acids. This CDR3 is CSARAWSGEQPQHF. CDR3 coding DNA: TGCAGTGCTAGAGCCTGGTCCGGGGAGCAGCCCCAGCATTTT.

This clonotype was seen repeatedly, ten times or more. The V gene is TRBV5-1, the J gene TRBJ2-5; a possible D gene is TRBD2 (5 bases). The germline V gene has CDR1 SGHRS and CDR2 YFSETQ. V was pared by 3 bases and J by 2 bases, with 11 bases between. There are 14 residues in the CDR3. The CDR3 sequence is CASSSLGVQETQYF. As DNA, the CDR3 is TGCGCCAGCAGCTCGCTGGGAGTACAAGAGACCCAGTACTTC. Variable domain in full (rest from reference TRBV5-1 and TRBJ2-5): KAGVTQTPRYLIKTRGQQVTLSCSPISGHRSVSWYQQTPGQGLQFLFEYFSETQRNKGNFPGRFSGRQFSNSRSEMNVSTLELGDSALYLCASSSLGVQETQYFGPGTRLLVL.

The chain combines TRBV4-1 with TRBJ2-2; D may correspond to TRBD1 or TRBD2 (6 bases each). Trimming pared 3 bases from V and 2 bases from J, leaving 16 bases between. The CDR3 loop spans 17 amino acids. Germline assignment: CDR1 MGHRA and CDR2 YSYEKL. In DNA form, the CDR3 reads TGCGCCAGCAGCCATGGTCCTCGGGGGCACAACACCGGGGAGCTGTTTTTT. Translating gives CASSHGPRGHNTGELFF.

This clonotype came up many times. V gene TRBV12-3 or TRBV12-4 combines with J gene TRBJ1-1; 11 nucleotides align to TRBD1. J lost 5 bases, V lost 10 bases, and 12 bases had no gene match. The CDR3 contains 15 residues. This CDR3 reads CATRPLGTGGTEAFF. The CDR3 DNA follows: TGTGCCACACGCCCCCTAGGGACAGGGGGAACTGAAGCTTTCTTT.